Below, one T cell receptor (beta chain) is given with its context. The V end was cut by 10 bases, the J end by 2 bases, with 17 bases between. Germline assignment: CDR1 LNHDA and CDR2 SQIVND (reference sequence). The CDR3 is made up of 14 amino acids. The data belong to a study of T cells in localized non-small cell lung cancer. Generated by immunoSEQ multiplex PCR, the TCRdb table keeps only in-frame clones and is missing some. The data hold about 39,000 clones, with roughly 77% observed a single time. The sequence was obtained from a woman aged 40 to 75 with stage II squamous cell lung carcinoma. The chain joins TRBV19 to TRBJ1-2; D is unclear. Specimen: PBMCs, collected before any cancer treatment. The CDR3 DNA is TGTGCCACCAGACGAGGGTCGGGCAACTATGGCTACACCTTC. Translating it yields CATRRGSGNYGYTF. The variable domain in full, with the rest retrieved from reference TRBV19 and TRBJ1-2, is DGGITQSPKYLFRKEGQNVTLSCEQNLNHDAMYWYRQDPGQGLRLIYYSQIVNDFQKGDIAEGYSVSREKKESFPLTVTSAQKNPTAFYLCATRRGSGNYGYTFGSGTRLTVV.